This T cell receptor (beta chain) was retrieved from a study of blood T cell repertoires in COVID-19. Individuals aged roughly 18 to 95 years were recruited from roughly 22 US areas. Measured with immunoSEQ multiplex PCR; TCRdb has only the in-frame clones, and not every one. Of approximately 300,000 clones listed, 85% are singletons. The CDR3 consists of 14 residues. V lost 5 bases and J lost 8, with 18 bases in between. Per germline, CDR1 LNHDA and CDR2 SQIVND (reference sequence). The specimen was PBMCs or T cells enriched from blood (not recorded which). The chain combines TRBV19 with TRBJ1-1; no definite D call. The receptor comes from a woman in her 30s who had been exposed to COVID-19. In DNA form, the CDR3 reads TGTGCCAGTAGTTCCGGGGTCTCGAGGTACGAAGCTTTCTTT. This sequence encodes CASSSGVSRYEAFF.